This entry features one TCR beta chain sequence. Its antigen is undetermined. The sample comes from a study of T-cell memory formation after mild COVID-19. General study results and limits: The CD4+ clones that contracted clustered mainly within CM and EM, and the CD8+ clones concentrated in EMRA.

V was cut by 6 bases and J by 8 bases, with 22 bases left in between. There are 15 residues in the CDR3. Germline CDR1 is MNHEY and CDR2 is SVGAGI. TCRdb reanalysed the 5' RACE reads using MiXCR and keeps one entry per CDR3 protein. The data hold a few hundred thousand distinct CDR3 sequences, with around a fifth observed a single time. The sample taken for sequencing was PBMCs or a T cell subset sorted from them (not recorded which). The source of this sequence is an adult woman who had mild COVID-19 (a few samples of this study predate the infection). Cell type and time point are not known. The chain is built from TRBV6-5 and TRBJ1-2; a possible D gene is TRBD1 (6 bases). CDR3 sequence reads: CASRASFTGLKGYTF. The CDR3 nucleotides are TGTGCCAGCAGGGCTTCCTTTACAGGGCTAAAAGGCTACACCTTC.